The 8 T cell receptor beta chains listed next were all sequenced from one sample in a study of blood T cell repertoires in COVID-19. Sequencing was performed with immunoSEQ multiplex PCR; in TCRdb, only in-frame clones are kept and a portion is missing. The sample holds about 170,000 clones, more than 75% seen once. The sequencing input was peripheral blood. The receptor source for this set is a woman between 65 and 79 years old with acute or convalescent COVID-19.

The CDR3, as DNA: TGTGCCAGCAGTTTAGTGTCTACAGCCATCTCTGGAAACACCATATATTTT. Amino acids: CASSLVSTAISGNTIYF. V usage is TRBV28 and J usage is TRBJ1-3; D gene uncertain. The germline V and J ends were trimmed by 2 bases and 0 bases, with 14 bases remaining between them. Germline-derived CDR1 and CDR2 are MDHEN and SYDVKM. The CDR3 spans 17 residues. The full variable domain, rest sourced from reference TRBV28 and TRBJ1-3, is DVKVTQSSRYLVKRTGEKVFLECVQDMDHENMFWYRQDPGLGLRLIYFSYDVKMKEKGDIPEGYSVSREKKERFSLILESASTNQTSMYLCASSLVSTAISGNTIYFGEGSWLTVV.

The chain combines TRBV4-1 with TRBJ2-2, with D perhaps matching TRBD1 (6 bases). CDR3 length equals 17 residues. The germline V gene encodes CDR1 MGHRA and CDR2 YSYEKL. V was shortened by 1 base and J by 0 bases, with 12 bases between the two germline ends. DNA of the CDR3: TGCGCCAGCAGCCAAGTCCTGGGGGCCACGAACACCGGGGAGCTGTTTTTT. Translating it yields CASSQVLGATNTGELFF.

This chain connects TRBV5-1 to TRBJ2-1, with TRBD2 matching over 8 bases. The CDR3 is made up of 15 amino acids. Germline trimming cut 7 bases from V and 8 bases from J; bases unmatched to any gene: 14. Germline CDR1 is SGHRS and CDR2 is YFSETQ. CDR3 region: CASDPGLGWVDEQFF. Here the CDR3 DNA reads TGCGCCAGCGACCCGGGACTAGGGTGGGTGGATGAGCAGTTCTTC.

The rearrangement joins TRBV5-1 to TRBJ1-1; possibly TRBD1 for D (6 bases). CDR1 is SGHRS and CDR2 is YFSETQ in the germline V gene. V was trimmed by 2 bases and J by 8 bases, leaving 13 bases between them. The CDR3 has 13 residues. As DNA, the CDR3 is TGCGCCAGCAGCTTCGCTCCCACAGGGGAAGCTTTCTTT. This codes for CASSFAPTGEAFF.

The chain uses TRBV3-1 (or the pseudogene TRBV3-2) and TRBJ2-3; perhaps TRBD1 as D (6 bases). V was shortened by 1 base and J by 4 bases, with 9 bases between the two germline ends. This CDR3 contains 14 residues. CDR1 is LGHDT and CDR2 is YNNKEL in the germline V gene (reference sequence). Here the CDR3 reads CASSQVRTADTQYF. In nucleotides, the CDR3 is TGTGCCAGCAGCCAAGTACGGACAGCAGATACGCAGTATTTT.

The genes are TRBV5-1 and TRBJ2-4, with 11 nucleotides matching TRBD2. Trimming at V came to 3 bases and at J to 9 bases, leaving 8 bases not matched to a gene. The length of the CDR3 is 15 residues. Germline-derived CDR1 and CDR2 are SGHRS and YFSETQ. The CDR3: CASSYSGTSGGIQYF. Here the CDR3 DNA reads TGCGCCAGCAGCTATTCCGGGACTAGCGGTGGCATTCAGTACTTC.

This clone was found once. V and J are TRBV9 and TRBJ1-3, with D possibly being TRBD1 (6 bases). Trimming removed 3 bases from V and 1 base from J, with 8 bases in between. The germline V gene encodes CDR1 SGDLS and CDR2 YYNGEE. The CDR3 has 14 residues. This chain's CDR3 is CASSAGQSGNTIYF. The CDR3 coding sequence is TGTGCCAGCAGCGCCGGACAGTCTGGAAACACCATATATTTT.

This sequence joins TRBV6-1 and TRBJ1-2; D is undetermined. V shed 2 bases and J shed 8 bases, with 21 bases lying between them. CDR3 length: 16 amino acids. Germline CDR1 reads MNHNS; CDR2 reads SASEGT. Written as DNA, the CDR3 is TGTGCCAGCAGTGAACATAGTGGCGGAGTAAGAAGGGGCTACACCTTC. It codes for CASSEHSGGVRRGYTF.